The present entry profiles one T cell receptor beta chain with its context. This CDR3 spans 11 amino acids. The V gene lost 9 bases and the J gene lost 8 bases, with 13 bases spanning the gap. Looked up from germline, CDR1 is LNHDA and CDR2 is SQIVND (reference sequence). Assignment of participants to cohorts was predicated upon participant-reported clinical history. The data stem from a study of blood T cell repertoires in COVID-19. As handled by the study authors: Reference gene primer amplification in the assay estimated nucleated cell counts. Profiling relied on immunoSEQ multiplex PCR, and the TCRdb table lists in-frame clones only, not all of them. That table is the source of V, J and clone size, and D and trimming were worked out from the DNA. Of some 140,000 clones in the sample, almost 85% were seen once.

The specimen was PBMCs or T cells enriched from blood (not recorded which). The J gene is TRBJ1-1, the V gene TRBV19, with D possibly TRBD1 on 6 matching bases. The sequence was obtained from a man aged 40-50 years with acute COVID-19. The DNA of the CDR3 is TGTGCCAGCTCAGGGGTGCTGGAAGCTTTCTTT. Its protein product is CASSGVLEAFF.